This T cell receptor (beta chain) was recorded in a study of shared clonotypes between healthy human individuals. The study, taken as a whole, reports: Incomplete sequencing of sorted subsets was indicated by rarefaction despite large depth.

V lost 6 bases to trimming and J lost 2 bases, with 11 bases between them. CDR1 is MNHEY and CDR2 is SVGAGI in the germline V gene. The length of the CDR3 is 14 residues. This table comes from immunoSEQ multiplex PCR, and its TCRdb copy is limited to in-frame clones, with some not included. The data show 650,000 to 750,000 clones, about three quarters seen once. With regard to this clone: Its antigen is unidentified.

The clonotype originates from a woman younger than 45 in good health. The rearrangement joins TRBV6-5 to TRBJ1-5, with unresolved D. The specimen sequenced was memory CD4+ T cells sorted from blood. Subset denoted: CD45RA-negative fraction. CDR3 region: CASSPQERNQPQHF. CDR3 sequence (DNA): TGTGCCAGCAGCCCCCAGGAGCGCAATCAGCCCCAGCATTTT.